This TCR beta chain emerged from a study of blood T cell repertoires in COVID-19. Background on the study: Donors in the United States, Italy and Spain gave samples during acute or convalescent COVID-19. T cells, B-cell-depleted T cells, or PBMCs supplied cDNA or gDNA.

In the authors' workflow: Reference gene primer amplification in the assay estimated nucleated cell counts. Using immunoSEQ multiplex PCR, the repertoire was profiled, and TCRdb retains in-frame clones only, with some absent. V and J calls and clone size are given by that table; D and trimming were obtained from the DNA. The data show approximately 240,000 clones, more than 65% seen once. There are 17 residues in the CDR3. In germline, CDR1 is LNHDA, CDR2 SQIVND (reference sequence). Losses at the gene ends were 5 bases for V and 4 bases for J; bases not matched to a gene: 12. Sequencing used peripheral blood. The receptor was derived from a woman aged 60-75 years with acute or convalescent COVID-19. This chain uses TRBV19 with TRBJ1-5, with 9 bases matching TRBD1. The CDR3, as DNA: TGTGCCAGTAGTGCGAGAACAGGGGGCGTAGGAAATCAGCCCCAGCATTTT. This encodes CASSARTGGVGNQPQHF.